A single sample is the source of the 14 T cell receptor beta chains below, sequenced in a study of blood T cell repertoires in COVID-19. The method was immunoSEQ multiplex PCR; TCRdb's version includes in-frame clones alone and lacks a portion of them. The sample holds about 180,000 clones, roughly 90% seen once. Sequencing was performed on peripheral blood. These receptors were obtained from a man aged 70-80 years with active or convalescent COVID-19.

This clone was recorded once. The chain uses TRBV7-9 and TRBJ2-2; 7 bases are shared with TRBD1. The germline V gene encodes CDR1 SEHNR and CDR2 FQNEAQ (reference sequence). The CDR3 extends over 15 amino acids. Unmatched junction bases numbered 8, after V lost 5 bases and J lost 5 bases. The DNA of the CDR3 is TGTGCCAGCAGCCTACAGGGGTGGATGACCGGGGAGCTGTTTTTT. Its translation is CASSLQGWMTGELFF.

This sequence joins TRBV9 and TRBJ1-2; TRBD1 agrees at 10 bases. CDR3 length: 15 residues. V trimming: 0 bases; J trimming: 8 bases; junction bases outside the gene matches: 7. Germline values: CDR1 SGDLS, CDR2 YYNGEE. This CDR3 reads CASSVGQGAPEGYTF. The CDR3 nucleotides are TGTGCCAGCAGCGTAGGACAGGGGGCCCCCGAGGGCTACACCTTC.

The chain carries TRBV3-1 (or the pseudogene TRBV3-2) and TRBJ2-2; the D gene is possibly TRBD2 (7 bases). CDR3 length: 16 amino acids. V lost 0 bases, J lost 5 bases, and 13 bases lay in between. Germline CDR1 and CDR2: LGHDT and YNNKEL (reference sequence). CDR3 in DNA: TGTGCCAGCAGCCAAGAAGCGGGGAGGGGGACCGGGGAGCTGTTTTTT. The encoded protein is CASSQEAGRGTGELFF.

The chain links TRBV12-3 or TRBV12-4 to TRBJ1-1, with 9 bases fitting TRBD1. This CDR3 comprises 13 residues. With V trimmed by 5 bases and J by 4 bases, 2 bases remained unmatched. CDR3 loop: CASSQTGGTEAFF. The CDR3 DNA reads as TGTGCCAGCAGTCAGACAGGGGGCACTGAAGCTTTCTTT.

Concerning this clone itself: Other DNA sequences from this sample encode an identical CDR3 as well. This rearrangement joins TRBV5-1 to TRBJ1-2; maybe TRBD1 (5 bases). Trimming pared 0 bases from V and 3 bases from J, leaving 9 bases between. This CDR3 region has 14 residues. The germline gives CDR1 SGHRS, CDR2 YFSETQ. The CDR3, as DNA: TGCGCCAGCAGCTTGGGGCAGGGTGACTATGGCTACACCTTC. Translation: CASSLGQGDYGYTF. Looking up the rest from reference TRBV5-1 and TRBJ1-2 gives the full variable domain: KAGVTQTPRYLIKTRGQQVTLSCSPISGHRSVSWYQQTPGQGLQFLFEYFSETQRNKGNFPGRFSGRQFSNSRSEMNVSTLELGDSALYLCASSLGQGDYGYTFGSGTRLTVV.

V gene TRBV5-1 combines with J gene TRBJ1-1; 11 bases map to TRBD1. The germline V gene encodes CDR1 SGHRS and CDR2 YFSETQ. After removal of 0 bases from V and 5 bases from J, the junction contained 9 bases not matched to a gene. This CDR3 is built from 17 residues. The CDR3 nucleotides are TGCGCCAGCAGCTTGGTCGGTGGGGACAGGGGGACGACTGAAGCTTTCTTT. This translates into CASSLVGGDRGTTEAFF.

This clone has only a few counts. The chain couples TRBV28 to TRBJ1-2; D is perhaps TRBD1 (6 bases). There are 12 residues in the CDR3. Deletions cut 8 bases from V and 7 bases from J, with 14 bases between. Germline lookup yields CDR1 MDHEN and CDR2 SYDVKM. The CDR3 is CASGGLLGGYTF. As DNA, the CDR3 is TGTGCCAGCGGGGGCCTCCTGGGTGGCTACACCTTC.

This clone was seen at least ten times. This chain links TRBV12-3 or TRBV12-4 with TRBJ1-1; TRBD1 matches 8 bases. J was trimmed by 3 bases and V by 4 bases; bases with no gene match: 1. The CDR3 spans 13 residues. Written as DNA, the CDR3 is TGTGCCAGCAGTTACAGGGGGTACACTGAAGCTTTCTTT. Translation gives CASSYRGYTEAFF.

CDR3 coding DNA: TGTGCCAGCAGTGAAAGAAGGGGATACGACACTGAAGCTTTCTTT. Protein product: CASSERRGYDTEAFF. The genes are TRBV6-1 and TRBJ1-1; D is perhaps TRBD1 (5 bases). V lost 2 bases, J lost 3 bases, and 13 bases lay in between. Germline V gene lookup returns CDR1 MNHNS and CDR2 SASEGT. The CDR3 sequence is 15 residues long.

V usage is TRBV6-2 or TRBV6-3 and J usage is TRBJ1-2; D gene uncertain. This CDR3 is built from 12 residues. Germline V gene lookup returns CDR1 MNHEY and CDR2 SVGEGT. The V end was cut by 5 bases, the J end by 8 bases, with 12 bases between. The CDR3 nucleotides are TGTGCCAGCAGTGCCCTTCCGGGAGGCTACACCTTC. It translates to CASSALPGGYTF.

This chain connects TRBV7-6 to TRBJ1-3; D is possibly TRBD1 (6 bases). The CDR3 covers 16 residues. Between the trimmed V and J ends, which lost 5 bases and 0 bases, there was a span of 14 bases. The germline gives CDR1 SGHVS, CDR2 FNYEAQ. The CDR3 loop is CASSPGTSSSGNTIYF. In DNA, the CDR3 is TGTGCCAGCAGCCCGGGGACATCTAGCTCTGGAAACACCATATATTTT. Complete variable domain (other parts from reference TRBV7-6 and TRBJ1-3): GAGVSQSPRYKVTKRGQDVALRCDPISGHVSLYWYRQALGQGPEFLTYFNYEAQQDKSGLPNDRFSAERPEGSISTLTIQRTEQRDSAMYRCASSPGTSSSGNTIYFGEGSWLTVV.

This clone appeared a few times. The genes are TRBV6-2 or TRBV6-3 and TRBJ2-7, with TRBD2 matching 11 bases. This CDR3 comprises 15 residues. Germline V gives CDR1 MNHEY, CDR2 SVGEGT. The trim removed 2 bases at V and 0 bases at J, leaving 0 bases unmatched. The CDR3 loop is CASSYGTSGSYEQYF. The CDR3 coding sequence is TGTGCCAGCAGTTACGGGACTAGCGGCTCCTACGAGCAGTACTTC.

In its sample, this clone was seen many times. The CDR3 loop reads CASYPAPAGPEAFF. CDR3 DNA: TGTGCCAGCTACCCCGCTCCGGCGGGCCCTGAAGCTTTCTTT. The rearrangement links TRBV27 to TRBJ1-1; no clear D gene. Germline V CDR1 and CDR2: MNHEY, SMNVEV (reference sequence). The CDR3 extends over 14 amino acids. Trimming took 8 bases from V and 6 from J, leaving 19 bases between them.

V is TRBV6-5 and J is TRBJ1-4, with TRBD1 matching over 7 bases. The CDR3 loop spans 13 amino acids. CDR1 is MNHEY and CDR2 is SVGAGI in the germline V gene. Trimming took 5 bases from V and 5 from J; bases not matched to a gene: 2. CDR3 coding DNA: TGTGCCAGCAGTCTGGACAGGAATGAAAAACTGTTTTTT. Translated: CASSLDRNEKLFF.